Below are 26 T cell receptor beta chains sequenced from a single sample in a study of CD8 T cells in Susac syndrome. Random hexamers were used to reverse transcribe an amount of about 0.45 to 1 ug RNA. One entry per CDR3 protein results from TCRdb running MiXCR on the immunoSEQ multiplex PCR reads. Of about 300,000 distinct CDR3 sequences listed, about 91% are singletons. Sequencing was done on a sample of CD4+ T cells from PBMCs. Receptors were obtained from a human donor with multiple sclerosis.

V usage is TRBV5-1 and J usage is TRBJ1-2; 8 bases line up with TRBD1. With 0 bases clipped from V and 8 bases from J, the junction kept 9 bases outside the gene matches. Germline CDR1 reads SGHRS; CDR2 reads YFSETQ. The CDR3 extends over 15 amino acids. The CDR3 DNA reads as TGCGCCAGCAGCTTGGACAATGGACAGGGAGAAGGCTACACCTTC. It encodes CASSLDNGQGEGYTF.

Regarding this clonotype: A junction end diverges from the germline sequence, so it may reflect a read error. This chain links TRBV30 with TRBJ1-2; D ambiguous. Germline V CDR1 and CDR2: GTSNPN, SVGIG (reference sequence). The CDR3 sequence is 12 residues long. In nucleotides, the CDR3 is TGTGCCCGGAGTCTCCTCCACTATGGCTACACCTTC. Translated, it gives CARSLLHYGYTF.

The rearrangement uses TRBV7-9 and TRBJ2-1; a weak D match, TRBD2 (5 bases). The germline gives CDR1 SEHNR, CDR2 FQNEAQ (reference sequence). V lost 6 bases and J lost 5, with 17 bases in between. This CDR3 is built from 15 residues. CDR3: CASSFGWSGNNEQFF. The DNA of the CDR3 is TGTGCCAGCAGTTTTGGGTGGAGCGGCAACAATGAGCAGTTCTTC.

The chain combines TRBV6-6 with TRBJ1-1; a weak D match, TRBD1 (5 bases). Germline assignment: CDR1 MNHNY and CDR2 SVGAGI (reference sequence). CDR3 length: 15 amino acids. The germline V and J ends were trimmed by 3 bases and 5 bases, with 16 bases remaining between them. The DNA of the CDR3 is TGTGCCAGCAGTTATTATGGGGCGAAGGTTACTGAAGCTTTCTTT. It yields the protein CASSYYGAKVTEAFF.

A single count supports this clonotype. The chain is built from TRBV30 and TRBJ1-2; 11 bases fit TRBD1. The CDR3 is 16 residues long. After removal of 3 bases from V and 2 bases from J, the junction contained 8 bases not matched to a gene. In germline, CDR1 is GTSNPN, CDR2 SVGIG (reference sequence). CDR3 protein: CAWRGPGQGVNYGYTF. For the CDR3, the DNA is TGTGCCTGGAGGGGGCCGGGACAGGGGGTGAACTATGGCTACACCTTC.

The chain employs TRBV7-9 and TRBJ1-1, with D hard to call. V was shortened by 5 bases and J by 1 base, with 14 bases between the two germline ends. CDR3 length equals 15 residues. Germline loops: CDR1 SEHNR, CDR2 FQNEAQ (reference sequence). CDR3 loop: CASSPTTNRNTEAFF. The CDR3 bases are TGTGCCAGCAGCCCCACCACAAATAGGAACACTGAAGCTTTCTTT.

This rearrangement joins TRBV7-9 to TRBJ2-5, with D uncertain. The CDR3 runs 16 residues. CDR1 is SEHNR, CDR2 FQNEAQ, per germline (reference sequence). V lost 1 base and J 0 bases, leaving 12 bases between the germline ends. The CDR3 coding sequence is TGTGCCAGCAGCTTAGGGAGCACGATGTACCAAGAGACCCAGTACTTC. Its protein product is CASSLGSTMYQETQYF.

V is TRBV12-3 or TRBV12-4 and J is TRBJ1-1; no clear D gene. This CDR3 has 14 amino acids. V dropped 5 bases and J dropped 0 bases, with 10 bases sitting between them. The DNA of the CDR3 is TGTGCCAGCAGTGCCGCGAGCATGAACACTGAAGCTTTCTTT. Its translation: CASSAASMNTEAFF.

This sequence joins TRBV6-2 or TRBV6-3 and TRBJ1-2, with no clear D. The CDR3 has 14 residues. The germline CDR1 and CDR2 sequences are MNHEY and SVGEGT. Trimming took off 0 bases at V and 0 bases at J, with 5 bases between the two ends. Here the CDR3 DNA reads TGTGCCAGCAGTTACTCTTCCGCTAACTATGGCTACACCTTC. It encodes CASSYSSANYGYTF.

A note on this clonotype: The junction departs from the called germline gene at one end, perhaps through a read error. This chain uses TRBV12-3 or TRBV12-4 with TRBJ2-2, with D tentatively TRBD2 (5 bases). The CDR3 contains 15 residues. The CDR3 region has the DNA TGTGCCAGCAGTTTGAGGGTAGCGAATACCGGGGAGCTGTTTTTT. It yields the protein CASSLRVANTGELFF.

On this clonotype: At one end, the junction sequence differs from germline, possibly due to a read error. The chain is built from TRBV5-1 and TRBJ1-4; no clear D gene. CDR3 length equals 14 residues. The germline V gene encodes CDR1 SGHRS and CDR2 YFSETQ. The CDR3: CASSLGLADEKPFF. Written as DNA, the CDR3 is TGCGCCAGCAGCTTGGGCTTGGCAGATGAAAAACCGTTTTTT.

The V call is TRBV25-1, the J call TRBJ2-3, with TRBD2 matching 11 bases. Germline trimming cut 5 bases from V and 4 bases from J; bases unmatched to any gene: 8. CDR3 length equals 16 residues. Per the germline V gene, CDR1 is MGHDK and CDR2 is SYGVNS. The CDR3 coding sequence is TGTGCCAGCAGTCAACCGACTAGCGGGACCCCAGATACGCAGTATTTT. It is translated as CASSQPTSGTPDTQYF.

The rearrangement uses TRBV19 and TRBJ1-2; D is undetermined. CDR1 is LNHDA, CDR2 SQIVND, per germline (reference sequence). V lost 5 bases to trimming and J lost 7 bases, with 11 bases between them. The length of the CDR3 is 12 residues. CDR3 region: CASSRDGIGYTF. DNA of the CDR3: TGTGCCAGTAGTCGGGATGGGATTGGCTACACCTTC. Using reference TRBV19 and TRBJ1-2 for the parts outside the CDR3, the full variable domain is DGGITQSPKYLFRKEGQNVTLSCEQNLNHDAMYWYRQDPGQGLRLIYYSQIVNDFQKGDIAEGYSVSREKKESFPLTVTSAQKNPTAFYLCASSRDGIGYTFGSGTRLTVV.

The chain couples TRBV29-1 to TRBJ1-1, with TRBD1 matching 8 bases. CDR1 and CDR2 from the germline V gene are SQVTM and ANQGSEA. The CDR3 runs to 13 residues. Unmatched junction bases numbered 5, after V lost 7 bases and J lost 1 base. The CDR3 reads CSARQGRNTEAFF. The CDR3 nucleotides read TGCAGCGCTCGACAGGGGCGGAACACTGAAGCTTTCTTT.

This clonotype has just one count. The J gene is TRBJ2-1, the V gene TRBV20-1; D unclear. The V gene's germline CDR1 is DFQATT and CDR2 SNEGSKA (reference sequence). The CDR3 has 10 amino acids. Trimming left V 6 bases short and J 8 bases short, with 8 bases between. The CDR3 nucleotides read TGCAGTGCCCTCAAGTATGAGCAGTTCTTC. Amino acid sequence: CSALKYEQFF.

This clonotype was found a few times. V usage is TRBV15 and J usage is TRBJ2-7, with 8 bases that match TRBD1. Germline V CDR1 and CDR2: LNHNV, YYDKDF (reference sequence). This CDR3 has 14 amino acids. V lost 5 bases to trimming and J lost 5 bases; unmatched junction nucleotides: 8. DNA of the CDR3: TGTGCCACCAGCTCTTGGACAGGGAGCGACGAGCAGTACTTC. The encoded protein is CATSSWTGSDEQYF.

The rearrangement uses TRBV20-1 and TRBJ2-7, with TRBD1 matching over 8 bases. V trimming: 4 bases; J trimming: 4 bases; junction bases outside the gene matches: 9. There are 14 residues in the CDR3. Per the germline V gene, CDR1 is DFQATT and CDR2 is SNEGSKA (reference sequence). DNA for the CDR3: TGCAGTGCTACCCCCGGACAGGGTAGATACGAGCAGTACTTC. Amino acid sequence: CSATPGQGRYEQYF.

The chain joins TRBV9 to TRBJ1-2; possible D gene TRBD1, 6 bases. With 1 base removed from V and 7 bases from J, the gap between germline ends came to 8 bases. There are 12 residues in the CDR3. Germline V gives CDR1 SGDLS, CDR2 YYNGEE. This CDR3 is CASSVTGAGYTF. The CDR3 bases are TGTGCCAGCAGCGTAACGGGGGCTGGCTACACCTTC.

This clonotype has a single count. The V call is TRBV3-1, the J call TRBJ1-1, with D perhaps TRBD1 (5 bases). Trimming took off 2 bases at V and 4 bases at J, with 17 bases between the two ends. This CDR3 contains 16 residues. Germline CDR1 is LGHDT and CDR2 is YNNKEL (reference sequence). The CDR3 reads CASSQMGAGGGTEAFF. The CDR3 DNA is TGTGCCAGCAGCCAAATGGGAGCTGGTGGGGGCACTGAAGCTTTCTTT.

The sample holds one count of this clonotype. V is TRBV18 and J is TRBJ2-7; D tentatively fits TRBD1 or TRBD2 (5 bases each). Germline lookup yields CDR1 KGHSH and CDR2 LQKENI. V was shortened by 3 bases and J by 2 bases, with 11 bases between the two germline ends. CDR3 size: 14 residues. Here the CDR3 reads CASSPGRDPYEQYF. The CDR3 coding sequence is TGTGCCAGCTCACCGGGACGCGACCCCTACGAGCAGTACTTC.

V is TRBV5-1 and J is TRBJ2-4, with 9 bases matching TRBD1. There are 15 residues in the CDR3. V was clipped by 5 bases and J by 3 bases; unmatched bases: 6. Germline V lookup: CDR1 SGHRS, CDR2 YFSETQ. The CDR3 region is CASSSPDRGKNIQYF. The DNA of the CDR3 is TGCGCCAGCAGTTCCCCGGACAGGGGCAAAAACATTCAGTACTTC.

V gene TRBV23-1 combines with J gene TRBJ2-2, with 9 nucleotides matching TRBD1. TRBV23-1 falls under the ORF class, with uncertain function. V gave up 8 bases and J gave up 6 bases; unmatched junction bases: 4. The CDR3 sequence is 13 residues long. CDR3 DNA: TGCGCCAGCTCCGACAGGGGGGCCGGGGAGCTGTTTTTT. It codes for CASSDRGAGELFF.

This chain joins TRBV6-2 or TRBV6-3 and TRBJ2-1, with 8 bases that match TRBD2. V was clipped by 5 bases and J by 9 bases; unmatched bases: 12. There are 15 residues in the CDR3. Germline V gene sequence: CDR1 MNHEY, CDR2 SVGEGT. The CDR3 DNA is TGTGCCAGCAGTCCTCGGGAAGCGGGAGTCAGTGAGCAGTTCTTC. It is translated as CASSPREAGVSEQFF.

The rearrangement joins TRBV7-2 to TRBJ2-3, with 7 bases that match TRBD2. Germline V gives CDR1 SGHTA, CDR2 FQGNSA. The CDR3 runs 12 residues. Trimming took 4 bases from V and 6 from J; bases not matched to a gene: 1. CDR3 in amino acids: CASSSAGDTQYF. As DNA, the CDR3 is TGTGCCAGCAGCTCAGCGGGGGATACGCAGTATTTT.

V is TRBV3-1 and J is TRBJ2-5; D remains ambiguous. This CDR3 has 13 amino acids. CDR1 and CDR2 (germline): LGHDT, YNNKEL (reference sequence). Between the trimmed V and J ends, which lost 10 bases and 2 bases, there was a span of 14 bases. In DNA, the CDR3 is TGTGCCATAGGGATCTGGGCGCAAGAGACCCAGTACTTC. As protein: CAIGIWAQETQYF.

The V gene is TRBV29-1, the J gene TRBJ2-3; D may correspond to TRBD1 or TRBD2 (5 bases each). Trimming pared 5 bases from V and 0 bases from J, leaving 18 bases between. The length of the CDR3 is 16 residues. The germline V gene has CDR1 SQVTM and CDR2 ANQGSEA. The CDR3, as DNA: TGCAGCGTTCTCCCAGGGAGAGCCCCTAGCACAGATACGCAGTATTTT. This encodes CSVLPGRAPSTDTQYF.